This T cell receptor (beta chain) came from a study of blood T cell repertoires in COVID-19. Study details: There were acute and convalescent COVID-19 samples, and they came from the United States, Italy and Spain. Nucleic acid was either cDNA or gDNA, and it came from T cells, B-cell-depleted T cells, or PBMCs.

The V gene's germline CDR1 is LNHDA and CDR2 SQIVND (reference sequence). This CDR3 has 13 amino acids. V dropped 5 bases and J dropped 7 bases, with 15 bases sitting between them. In the study's own analysis: For nucleated cells, counts were estimated from reference gene primer amplification. Assay: immunoSEQ multiplex PCR; the TCRdb copy retains only in-frame clones and omits some. V and J calls and clone size are those listed in that table; D and trimming were worked out from the DNA. The sample lists 150,000 to 200,000 clones; 88% were seen once. The sequencing input was PBMCs or T cells enriched from blood (not recorded which). This TCR was sampled from a woman aged 45-65 years who had recovered from COVID-19. The chain employs TRBV19 and TRBJ2-7; D might be TRBD1 (6 bases). The CDR3 sequence is CASSFGNREEQYF. The CDR3, as DNA: TGTGCCAGTAGTTTCGGGAACAGGGAGGAGCAGTACTTC.